This TCR beta chain was profiled in a study of shared clonotypes between healthy human individuals. Across the whole study: A few men and two women, aged 18 to 49, were donors.

This CDR3 has 16 amino acids. Looked up from germline, CDR1 is MNHNS and CDR2 is SASEGT. V lost 2 bases, J lost 3 bases, and 6 bases stayed unmatched. For sorted subsets, 150 to 200 ng DNA per replicate equaled tens of thousands of T cell genomes. The repertoire was sequenced with immunoSEQ multiplex PCR; TCRdb's copy has only in-frame clones and lacks some. The sample has 2 million to 3 million clones, 80% to 95% seen once. The source material was naive CD4+ T cells from PBMCs. The subset denotes: CD45RA+ positively selected. This receptor was taken from a man between 18 and 29 years old in good health. Some clones in this sample may be carry-over from other donors' samples. V gene TRBV6-1 combines with J gene TRBJ2-2; 7 bases match TRBD2. The CDR3 nucleotides read TGTGCCAGCAGTGAACGGGCGGGAGAGGACACCGGGGAGCTGTTTTTT. Translation gives CASSERAGEDTGELFF.